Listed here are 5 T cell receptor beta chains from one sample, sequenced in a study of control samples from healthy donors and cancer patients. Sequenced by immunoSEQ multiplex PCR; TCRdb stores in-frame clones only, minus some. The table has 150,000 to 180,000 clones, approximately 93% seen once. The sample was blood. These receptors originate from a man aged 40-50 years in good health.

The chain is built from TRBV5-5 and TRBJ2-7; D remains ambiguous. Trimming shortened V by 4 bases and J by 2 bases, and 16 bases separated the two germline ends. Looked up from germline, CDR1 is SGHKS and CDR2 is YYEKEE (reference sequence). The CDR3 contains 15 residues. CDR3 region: CASSHPAGPPYEQYF. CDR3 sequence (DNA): TGTGCCAGCAGCCATCCTGCCGGGCCGCCCTACGAGCAGTACTTC.

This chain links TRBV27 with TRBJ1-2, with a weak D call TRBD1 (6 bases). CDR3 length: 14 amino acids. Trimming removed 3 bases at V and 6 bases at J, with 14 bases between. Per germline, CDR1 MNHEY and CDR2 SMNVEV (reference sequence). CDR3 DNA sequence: TGTGCCAGCAGTTTGTCCGGCAGGGGTAATGGCTACACCTTC. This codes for CASSLSGRGNGYTF.

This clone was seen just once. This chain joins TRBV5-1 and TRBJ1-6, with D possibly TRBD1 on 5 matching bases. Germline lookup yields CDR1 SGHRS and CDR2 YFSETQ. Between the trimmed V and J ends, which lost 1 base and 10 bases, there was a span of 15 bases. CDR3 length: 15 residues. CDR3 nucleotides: TGCGCCAGCAGCTTGTTTGCAGGAGGGGACTCACCCCTCCACTTT. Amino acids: CASSLFAGGDSPLHF.

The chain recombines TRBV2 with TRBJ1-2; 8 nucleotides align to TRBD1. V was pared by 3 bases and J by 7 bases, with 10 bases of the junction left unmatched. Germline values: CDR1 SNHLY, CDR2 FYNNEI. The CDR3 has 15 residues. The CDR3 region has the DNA TGTGCCAGCAGTGACTTGACCGGGACAGGCTTTGGCTACACCTTC. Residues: CASSDLTGTGFGYTF.

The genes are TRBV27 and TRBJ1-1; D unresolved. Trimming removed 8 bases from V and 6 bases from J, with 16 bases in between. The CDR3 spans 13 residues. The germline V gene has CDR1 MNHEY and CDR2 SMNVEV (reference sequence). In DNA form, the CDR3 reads TGTGCCAGCTCTTCCGGCCTCTGGGCTGAAGCTTTCTTT. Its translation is CASSSGLWAEAFF.